A selection of T cell receptor beta chains follows, all from one sample in a study of blood T cell repertoires in COVID-19. TCRdb's copy holds only in-frame clones and misses some; the assay was immunoSEQ multiplex PCR. Of a few hundred thousand clones in the sample, about three quarters were seen once. What was sequenced was peripheral blood. All receptors derive from an elderly woman with acute or convalescent COVID-19. CDR3s include the opening cysteine and the closing phenylalanine or tryptophan. Each record gives: V gene, clone size, J gene, D gene, CDR3 DNA, CDR3 protein. D genes are given only for firm matches. Size is stated for part of the rows, as once, few or many counts, or as a class when the clone is expanded.

>TRBV5-4|-|TRBJ2-1|-
TGTGCCAGCAGCCCCCAGCTAGTATACAATGAGCAGTTCTTC
CASSPQLVYNEQFF
>TRBV6-6|-|TRBJ1-2|-
TGTGCCAGCAGTCAAAACAGGGTCGGCTACACCTTC
CASSQNRVGYTF
>TRBV5-1|-|TRBJ1-2|-
TGCGCCAGCAGCTTGGAGCAAACCTATGGCTACACCTTC
CASSLEQTYGYTF
>TRBV18|-|TRBJ1-1|-
TGTGCCAGCTCACCTGACATGAACACTGAAGCTTTCTTT
CASSPDMNTEAFF
>TRBV20-1|-|TRBJ1-2|-
TGCAGTGCCAGCTACAGGCGCGGCTACACCTTC
CSASYRRGYTF
>TRBV7-9|-|TRBJ1-1|-
TGTGCCAGCAGCTTTTCCGTCGACAGTAACACTGAAGCTTTCTTT
CASSFSVDSNTEAFF
>TRBV18|once|TRBJ1-2|TRBD1
TGTGCCAGCTCCCCGAACGTTCCGAAGACAGGGGTTCAAGGCTACACCTTC
CASSPNVPKTGVQGYTF
>TRBV19|once|TRBJ2-2|TRBD2
TGTGCCAGTAGTGGAGGACTAGCCCTCAACACCGGGGAGCTGTTTTTT
CASSGGLALNTGELFF
>TRBV5-1|-|TRBJ2-3|TRBD1
TGCGCCAGCAGCCCGGGACAGGGTTCGCCTTGGACACACACAGATACGCAGTATTTT
CASSPGQGSPWTHTDTQYF
>TRBV28|few|TRBJ2-2|-
TGTGCCAGCAGGGGAGAGGTCGGGGAGCTGTTTTTT
CASRGEVGELFF
>TRBV6-2/TRBV6-3|-|TRBJ1-2|-
TGTGCCAGCAGTTACTCCGTCCTCCCTTATGGCTACACCTTC
CASSYSVLPYGYTF
>TRBV5-1|-|TRBJ1-4|-
TGCGCCAGCAGCTTTAGGGGGAATGAAAAACTGTTTTTT
CASSFRGNEKLFF
>TRBV6-6|once|TRBJ1-4|TRBD1
TGTGCCAGTGCCGGGACAGGGGGCGAAAAACTGTTTTTT
CASAGTGGEKLFF
>TRBV29-1|few|TRBJ2-7|TRBD1
TGCAGCGTTGAATCTAGGGACAGGGGGCTGAAGCAGTACTTC
CSVESRDRGLKQYF
>TRBV5-4|-|TRBJ2-7|-
TGTGCCAGCAGCTCCTGGGGGGGGCGCGAGCAGTACTTC
CASSSWGGREQYF
>TRBV7-2|-|TRBJ1-5|TRBD1
TGTGCCAGCAGTTTCAGGGGGCATGACAATCAGCCCCAGCATTTT
CASSFRGHDNQPQHF
>TRBV3-1/TRBV3-2|-|TRBJ2-2|TRBD2
TGTGCCAGCAGCCGTTGGACTAGCGGGGGCGGGGAGCTGTTTTTT
CASSRWTSGGGELFF
>TRBV19|few|TRBJ2-1|TRBD2
TGTGCCAGTAGAGTGAGCGGGAGGGCGGGGGAGCAGTTCTTC
CASRVSGRAGEQFF
>TRBV4-1|-|TRBJ2-1|TRBD2
TGCGCCAGCAGCCATCCGGGACTAGCGGGACCTGAGCAGTTCTTC
CASSHPGLAGPEQFF
>TRBV4-1|-|TRBJ1-2|TRBD1
TGCGCCAGCAGCCAAGGGAGACAGGGCCTCTATGGCTACACCTTC
CASSQGRQGLYGYTF
>TRBV18|-|TRBJ2-2|TRBD2
TGTGCCAGCTCACCTGAGGCGGGAGGAAGGACCGGGGAGCTGTTTTTT
CASSPEAGGRTGELFF
>TRBV6-5|-|TRBJ2-3|TRBD1
TGTGCCAGCAGTACAGGGGGCCCCGTCACAGATACGCAGTATTTT
CASSTGGPVTDTQYF
>TRBV19|few|TRBJ1-4|TRBD1
TGTGCCAGTAGTATGATACAGGGGATTGGTGAAAAACTGTTTTTT
CASSMIQGIGEKLFF
>TRBV6-2/TRBV6-3|-|TRBJ1-3|-
TGTGCCAGCAGTAGATCCGGGTCACAGGCATCTGGAAACACCATATATTTT
CASSRSGSQASGNTIYF
>TRBV3-1/TRBV3-2|few|TRBJ1-1|TRBD1
TGTGCCAGCAGCTTTACAGGGGGGTCTGAAGCTTTCTTT
CASSFTGGSEAFF
>TRBV14|-|TRBJ2-1|TRBD1
TGTGCCAGCACCCCACAGGGGGGCTCCTACAATGAGCAGTTCTTC
CASTPQGGSYNEQFF
>TRBV19|-|TRBJ1-3|TRBD1
TGTGCCAGTAGTATTGAGCCGCAGGGGGCAGGAAACACCATATATTTT
CASSIEPQGAGNTIYF
>TRBV5-6|-|TRBJ2-5|TRBD2
TGTGCCAGCAGCTTCAGGACTAGCGGGAGGGCCGACCAAGAGACCCAGTACTTC
CASSFRTSGRADQETQYF
>TRBV5-8|-|TRBJ1-2|TRBD1
TGTGCCAGCAGCTTCTTAGGGGGCAACTATGGCTACACCTTC
CASSFLGGNYGYTF
>TRBV11-3|-|TRBJ1-1|-
TGTGCCAGCAGCTTAGATGGAGGTATTAACACTGAAGCTTTCTTT
CASSLDGGINTEAFF
>TRBV5-6|-|TRBJ1-1|TRBD1
TGTGCCAGCAGCTGGGACAGGGGAGGCACTGAAGCTTTCTTT
CASSWDRGGTEAFF
>TRBV5-1|-|TRBJ1-5|TRBD1
TGCGCCAGCAGCCCTGGCGGACAGGGTGGACAGCCCCAGCATTTT
CASSPGGQGGQPQHF
>TRBV4-1|-|TRBJ2-1|TRBD2
TGCGCCAGCAGCCAAGGGTGGTTGCGGGAGGCCCCCCACAACAATGAGCAGTTCTTC
CASSQGWLREAPHNNEQFF
>TRBV19|-|TRBJ1-2|TRBD1
TGTGCCAGTAAGAGGCAAGGGGGCCTAGAGGGCTACACCTTC
CASKRQGGLEGYTF
>TRBV5-1|-|TRBJ2-3|-
TGCGCCAGCAGCAGGCAGGGGCCAACAGATACGCAGTATTTT
CASSRQGPTDTQYF
>TRBV6-2/TRBV6-3|-|TRBJ2-7|-
TGTGCCAGCAGTTACGACATGTCCTACGAGCAGTACTTC
CASSYDMSYEQYF
>TRBV7-3|-|TRBJ1-6|TRBD1
TGTGCCAGCAGCTTAAAGGGACAGGGATCACCCCTCCACTTT
CASSLKGQGSPLHF
>TRBV19|-|TRBJ1-3|TRBD1
TGTGCCAGTAGCCCTACTCGGACAGGGTTCTCTGGAAACACCATATATTTT
CASSPTRTGFSGNTIYF
>TRBV11-2|few|TRBJ1-1|TRBD1
TGTGCCAGTAGTGGACAGGGAAGCAGACCCACTGAAGCTTTCTTT
CASSGQGSRPTEAFF
>TRBV5-1|few|TRBJ1-3|-
TGCGCCAGCAGCTTTGGCCTGGGAAACACCATATATTTT
CASSFGLGNTIYF
>TRBV18|-|TRBJ2-5|TRBD2
TGTGCCAGCTCACAGGGGAGGGGAGAGACCCAGTACTTC
CASSQGRGETQYF
>TRBV5-1|few|TRBJ2-6|-
TGCGCCAGCAGTATAACAGGGTACTCTGGGGCCAACGTCCTGACTTTC
CASSITGYSGANVLTF
>TRBV7-2|few|TRBJ1-2|-
TGTGCCAGCAGCTTAGTACAGAGAGATGGCTACACCTTC
CASSLVQRDGYTF
>TRBV10-3|-|TRBJ2-3|TRBD2
TGTGCCATCAGTGGGAGCGGGAGTAAGGATACGCAGTATTTT
CAISGSGSKDTQYF
>TRBV7-9|-|TRBJ2-2|-
TGTGCCAGCAGCCGTCAGGGCGCCTTGAACACCGGGGAGCTGTTTTTT
CASSRQGALNTGELFF
>TRBV10-3|-|TRBJ2-7|TRBD1
TGTGCCTCGGCCCCCCAGGGGGCATCCTACGAGCAGTACTTC
CASAPQGASYEQYF
>TRBV11-2|-|TRBJ1-3|-
TGTGCCAGCAGCTCCTCAGCTGGAAACACCATATATTTT
CASSSSAGNTIYF
>TRBV29-1|-|TRBJ1-1|-
TGCAGCCATTTGAGAGACGGGACAACAAACACTGAAGCTTTCTTT
CSHLRDGTTNTEAFF
>TRBV5-1|many|TRBJ2-2|TRBD1
TGCGCCAGCAGCTTGGTGACAGGGCCCGCGAACACCGGGGAGCTGTTTTTT
CASSLVTGPANTGELFF
>TRBV3-1/TRBV3-2|-|TRBJ2-7|-
TGTGCCAGCAGCCAGACACAGGGAGAGCAGTACTTC
CASSQTQGEQYF
>TRBV11-3|-|TRBJ2-3|-
TGTGCCAGCAGCTTAGGGGAGAGCACTTTCCCCGATACGCAGTATTTT
CASSLGESTFPDTQYF
>TRBV28|-|TRBJ2-7|-
TGTGCCAGCAGTTCCCCGGGGAGGTACGAGCAGTACTTC
CASSSPGRYEQYF
>TRBV7-2|few|TRBJ2-1|TRBD2
TGTGCCAGCAGCTCAACCGCCGGGACTACCGGCTACAATGAGCAGTTCTTC
CASSSTAGTTGYNEQFF
>TRBV6-1|-|TRBJ2-7|-
TGTGCCAGCAGTGAAGGAAACAGCTACGAGCAGTACTTC
CASSEGNSYEQYF
>TRBV19|few|TRBJ1-1|-
TGTGCCAGTAGATCTTACAGCGGGGGCCTGAACACTGAAGCTTTCTTT
CASRSYSGGLNTEAFF
>TRBV5-1|-|TRBJ1-3|TRBD1
TGCGCCAGCAGCTTGGGGGACAGGAGCTCTGGAAACACCATATATTTT
CASSLGDRSSGNTIYF
>TRBV18|few|TRBJ2-2|TRBD2
TGTGCCAGCTCACCCCAGGGGACTAGCGGGACGAACACCGGGGAGCTGTTTTTT
CASSPQGTSGTNTGELFF
>TRBV10-3|once|TRBJ2-5|TRBD1
TGTGCCATCAGTGTGGCAGGGGGCGGGGAGACCCAGTACTTC
CAISVAGGGETQYF
>TRBV30|-|TRBJ1-4|-
TGTGCCTGGAGTGGGGGCCCCTCGGTCGAAAAACTGTTTTTT
CAWSGGPSVEKLFF
>TRBV11-2|-|TRBJ2-3|TRBD2
TGTGCCAGCAGCTCCGGTGGGAGGGGAAGACTAACAGATACGCAGTATTTT
CASSSGGRGRLTDTQYF